This TCR beta chain was sequenced in a study of T cells expressing NK-cell markers. Study at large: In the group of eight sequenced donors, seven were HCMV-seropositive and one was seronegative.

TCRdb reprocessed the 5' RACE reads; each CDR3 protein has one entry and no DNA is given. This sample's table reports about 260,000 distinct CDR3 sequences. Sequenced input: blood T cells: a sorted CD56 or NKG2C T cell subset, CD4+ or CD8+ T cells, or bulk PBMC T cells (not recorded which). This receptor was obtained from a man aged 18 to 30 in good health.

The chain's CDR3 is CASSPDPGELFF. J is TRBJ2-2 and V is TRBV18. Germline-derived CDR1 and CDR2 are KGHSH and LQKENI. CDR3 length: 12 amino acids.